These 17 T cell receptor beta chains came from one sample sequenced in a study of T cell responses to AZD1222 COVID-19 vaccine. Repertoires were generated with immunoSEQ multiplex PCR, while TCRdb's copy carries only in-frame clones and drops some. The sample holds approximately 140,000 clones, roughly 92% seen once. Sequenced material: peripheral blood, taken 28 days after the second AZD1222 dose. These receptors were obtained from an adult who received the AZD1222 COVID-19 vaccine.

The chain recombines TRBV6-5 with TRBJ1-1; D might be TRBD1 (6 bases). Trimming took 2 bases from V and 0 from J, leaving 13 bases between them. Germline values: CDR1 MNHEY, CDR2 SVGAGI. This CDR3 region has 16 residues. CDR3 sequence reads: CASSYSQGSMNTEAFF. DNA of the CDR3: TGTGCCAGCAGTTACAGCCAGGGGTCTATGAACACTGAAGCTTTCTTT.

This rearrangement joins TRBV2 to TRBJ1-2, with 8 nucleotides matching TRBD1. V trimming: 6 bases; J trimming: 1 base; junction bases outside the gene matches: 13. The V gene's germline CDR1 is SNHLY and CDR2 FYNNEI. The CDR3 consists of 17 residues. The CDR3 is CASRAGGPVLINYGYTF. DNA of the CDR3: TGTGCCAGCAGGGCAGGGGGCCCGGTCCTAATTAACTATGGCTACACCTTC.

The V and J genes are TRBV7-3 and TRBJ1-1; TRBD1 is a possible D gene (5 bases). There are 14 residues in the CDR3. The V and J ends lost 1 base and 5 bases respectively, with 11 bases between them. Germline CDR1 reads SGHTA; CDR2 reads FQGTGA. Here the CDR3 reads CASSLKGFGTEAFF. The CDR3 nucleotides read TGTGCCAGCAGCTTAAAGGGGTTCGGGACTGAAGCTTTCTTT.

The chain employs TRBV7-9 and TRBJ1-2; 9 positions match TRBD1. V trimming: 4 bases; J trimming: 6 bases; junction bases outside the gene matches: 9. Germline CDR1 SEHNR, CDR2 FQNEAQ (reference sequence). The CDR3 sequence is 15 residues long. This chain's CDR3 is CASSWGTGLPDGYTF. CDR3 bases: TGTGCCAGCAGCTGGGGGACAGGGTTGCCCGATGGCTACACCTTC.

This rearrangement joins TRBV5-1 to TRBJ1-4; D is possibly TRBD1 (5 bases). Germline loops: CDR1 SGHRS, CDR2 YFSETQ. The V end was cut by 0 bases, the J end by 7 bases, with 13 bases between. The CDR3 is 15 amino acids. CDR3 sequence: CASSLGGGESEKLFF. DNA for the CDR3: TGCGCCAGCAGCTTGGGTGGAGGGGAATCTGAAAAACTGTTTTTT.

The V call is TRBV19, the J call TRBJ2-5; tentative D call: TRBD1 (5 bases). The germline V gene encodes CDR1 LNHDA and CDR2 SQIVND (reference sequence). V was clipped by 5 bases and J by 5 bases, with 12 bases between them. There are 13 residues in the CDR3. CDR3 sequence reads: CASSSRSGETQYF. CDR3 nucleotides: TGTGCCAGTAGTTCCCGATCAGGGGAGACCCAGTACTTC.

The gene calls are TRBV19 and TRBJ1-3, with D uncertain. The CDR3 spans 14 residues. Trimming left V 2 bases short and J 0 bases short, with 5 bases between. CDR1 and CDR2 (germline): LNHDA, SQIVND (reference sequence). CDR3 loop: CASSIQLSGNTIYF. DNA for the CDR3: TGTGCCAGTAGTATACAACTCTCTGGAAACACCATATATTTT.

The gene calls are TRBV6-5 and TRBJ2-1; D may be TRBD1 (5 bases). Trimming stripped 4 bases from V and 4 bases from J, with 14 bases between. This CDR3 is built from 15 residues. Germline CDR1 is MNHEY and CDR2 is SVGAGI. The CDR3 coding sequence is TGTGCCAGCAGTTTCCAGGACACCCTTTACAATGAGCAGTTCTTC. It specifies CASSFQDTLYNEQFF.

The chain employs TRBV6-4 and TRBJ2-1; D remains unclear. The V end was cut by 0 bases, the J end by 3 bases, with 9 bases between. The CDR3 has 15 amino acids. The germline V gene has CDR1 MRHNA and CDR2 SNTAGT. Here the CDR3 DNA reads TGTGCCAGCAGTGACTCTGCTGGCTACTACAATGAGCAGTTCTTC. Amino acids: CASSDSAGYYNEQFF.

The J gene is TRBJ2-3, the V gene TRBV7-3; D possibly corresponds to TRBD2 (6 bases). The V gene's germline CDR1 is SGHTA and CDR2 FQGTGA. This CDR3 region has 16 residues. Trimming cost V 5 bases and J 1 base, with 16 bases left between them. In DNA form, the CDR3 reads TGTGCCAGCAGCCTTCCGGGGGTGGGGGGCACAGATACGCAGTATTTT. Translation: CASSLPGVGGTDTQYF.

This clone was counted only a few times. The chain uses TRBV5-4 and TRBJ1-2; D ambiguous. The V gene's germline CDR1 is SGHNT and CDR2 YYREEE (reference sequence). Trimming took 0 bases from V and 6 from J, leaving 21 bases between them. This CDR3 comprises 17 residues. CDR3 bases: TGTGCCAGCAGCTTGGTAGGTTTCCGGGAGGGAAAGGATGGCTACACCTTC. Its protein product is CASSLVGFREGKDGYTF.

The count of this clone is one. The V call is TRBV13, the J call TRBJ1-1; possibly TRBD1 for D (5 bases). This CDR3 region has 15 residues. Trimming pared 0 bases from V and 3 bases from J, leaving 11 bases between. The V gene's germline CDR1 is PRHDT and CDR2 FYEKMQ (reference sequence). DNA for the CDR3: TGTGCCAGCAGCTTAGGGCAGGGACGGTACACTGAAGCTTTCTTT. It codes for CASSLGQGRYTEAFF. Filled out from reference TRBV13 and TRBJ1-1, the complete variable domain reads AAGVIQSPRHLIKEKRETATLKCYPIPRHDTVYWYQQGPGQDPQFLISFYEKMQSDKGSIPDRFSAQQFSDYHSELNMSSLELGDSALYFCASSLGQGRYTEAFFGQGTRLTVV.

This rearrangement joins TRBV2 to TRBJ2-2, with D perhaps matching TRBD1 (5 bases). V lost 5 bases to trimming and J lost 0 bases, with 10 bases between them. Germline CDR1 and CDR2: SNHLY and FYNNEI. The length of the CDR3 is 15 residues. In DNA form, the CDR3 reads TGTGCCAGCAGTCAACAGGCAACGAACACCGGGGAGCTGTTTTTT. Translation gives CASSQQATNTGELFF. The full variable domain, rest sourced from reference TRBV2 and TRBJ2-2, is EPEVTQTPSHQVTQMGQEVILRCVPISNHLYFYWYRQILGQKVEFLVSFYNNEISEKSEIFDDQFSVERPDGSNFTLKIRSTKLEDSAMYFCASSQQATNTGELFFGEGSRLTVL.

V is TRBV3-1 (or the pseudogene TRBV3-2) and J is TRBJ1-1, with a weak D call TRBD1 (6 bases). The CDR3 has 15 amino acids. V was shortened by 5 bases and J by 0 bases, with 13 bases between the two germline ends. The V gene's germline CDR1 is LGHDT and CDR2 YNNKEL (reference sequence). DNA of the CDR3: TGTGCCAGCAGCGCCCGACAGGCTCTGAACACTGAAGCTTTCTTT. Residues: CASSARQALNTEAFF.

This rearrangement joins TRBV6-5 to TRBJ1-2; D gene ambiguous. Germline lookup yields CDR1 MNHEY and CDR2 SVGAGI. This CDR3 contains 14 residues. V shed 4 bases and J shed 3 bases, with 12 bases lying between them. CDR3 nucleotide sequence: TGTGCCAGCAGTTCCGACGGAGACTACTATGGCTACACCTTC. Protein product: CASSSDGDYYGYTF.

The chain recombines TRBV6-4 with TRBJ2-2; D remains ambiguous. Germline values: CDR1 MRHNA, CDR2 SNTAGT. The V end lost 6 bases, the J end lost 0 bases, and 11 bases lay between the germline ends. This CDR3 region has 15 residues. The CDR3 coding sequence is TGTGCCAGCAGCGACGTGTTTCCGAACACCGGGGAGCTGTTTTTT. It is translated as CASSDVFPNTGELFF.

The V and J genes are TRBV9 and TRBJ1-1; D unresolved. Germline CDR1 reads SGDLS; CDR2 reads YYNGEE. Trimming shortened V by 7 bases and J by 4 bases, and 8 bases separated the two germline ends. This CDR3 contains 11 residues. The CDR3 DNA reads as TGTGCCAGCGGGGAGACCACTGAAGCTTTCTTT. This translates into CASGETTEAFF.